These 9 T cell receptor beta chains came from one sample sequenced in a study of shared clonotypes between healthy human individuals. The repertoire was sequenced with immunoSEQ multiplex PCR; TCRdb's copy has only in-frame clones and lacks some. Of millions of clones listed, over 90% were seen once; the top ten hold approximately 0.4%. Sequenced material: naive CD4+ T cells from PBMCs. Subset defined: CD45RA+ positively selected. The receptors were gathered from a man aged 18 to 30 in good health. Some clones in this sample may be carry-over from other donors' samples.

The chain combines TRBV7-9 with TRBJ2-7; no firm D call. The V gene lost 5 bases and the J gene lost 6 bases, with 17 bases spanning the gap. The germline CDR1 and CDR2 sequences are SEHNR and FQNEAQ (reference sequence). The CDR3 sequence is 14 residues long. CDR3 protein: CASSRPGSWGEQYF. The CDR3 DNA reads TGTGCCAGCAGCCGGCCCGGGTCGTGGGGCGAGCAGTACTTC.

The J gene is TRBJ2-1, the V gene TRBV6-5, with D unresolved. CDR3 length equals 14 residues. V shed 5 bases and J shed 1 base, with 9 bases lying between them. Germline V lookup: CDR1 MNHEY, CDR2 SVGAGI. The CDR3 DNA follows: TGTGCCAGCAGTAGGACCATGTCCTACAATGAGCAGTTCTTC. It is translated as CASSRTMSYNEQFF.

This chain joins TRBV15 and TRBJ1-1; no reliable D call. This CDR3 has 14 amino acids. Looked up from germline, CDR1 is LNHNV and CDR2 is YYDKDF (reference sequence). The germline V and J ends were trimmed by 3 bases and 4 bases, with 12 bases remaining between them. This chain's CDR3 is CATSREKWGTEAFF. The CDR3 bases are TGTGCCACCAGCAGGGAAAAATGGGGCACTGAAGCTTTCTTT. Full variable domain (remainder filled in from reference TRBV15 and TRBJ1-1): DAMVIQNPRYQVTQFGKPVTLSCSQTLNHNVMYWYQQKSSQAPKLLFHYYDKDFNNEADTPDNFQSRRPNTSFCFLDIRSPGLGDTAMYLCATSREKWGTEAFFGQGTRLTVV.

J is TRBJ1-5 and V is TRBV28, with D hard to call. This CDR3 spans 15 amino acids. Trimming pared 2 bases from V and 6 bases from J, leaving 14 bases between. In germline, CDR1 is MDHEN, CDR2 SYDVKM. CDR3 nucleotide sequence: TGTGCCAGCAGTTTAGTCGGACCATTGGGTCAGCCCCAGCATTTT. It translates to CASSLVGPLGQPQHF. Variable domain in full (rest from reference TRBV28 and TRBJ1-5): DVKVTQSSRYLVKRTGEKVFLECVQDMDHENMFWYRQDPGLGLRLIYFSYDVKMKEKGDIPEGYSVSREKKERFSLILESASTNQTSMYLCASSLVGPLGQPQHFGDGTRLSIL.

The DNA for the CDR3 is TGTGCCAGCAGCTCCTTGGGTGTGGCCTACAATGAGCAGTTCTTC. This translates into CASSSLGVAYNEQFF. The rearrangement uses TRBV9 and TRBJ2-1; D gene uncertain. Per germline, CDR1 SGDLS and CDR2 YYNGEE. The CDR3 has 15 residues. The V gene lost 4 bases and the J gene lost 2 bases, with 13 bases spanning the gap.

The CDR3 DNA reads TGTGCCTGGAGTTTTTCTGGACTAGCTAGGAACGAGCAGTACTTC. Its protein is CAWSFSGLARNEQYF. The chain carries TRBV30 and TRBJ2-5, with 8 bases aligning to TRBD2. The end of the DNA fits TRBJ2-7 better, so the J call may be wrong. The CDR3 spans 15 residues. The germline gives CDR1 GTSNPN, CDR2 SVGIG (reference sequence).

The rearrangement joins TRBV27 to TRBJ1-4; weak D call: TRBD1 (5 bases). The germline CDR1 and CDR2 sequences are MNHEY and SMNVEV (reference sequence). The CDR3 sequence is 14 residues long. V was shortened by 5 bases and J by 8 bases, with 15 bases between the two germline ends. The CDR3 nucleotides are TGTGCCAGCAGTCCGGCCGACAGACACGAAAAACTGTTTTTT. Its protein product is CASSPADRHEKLFF.

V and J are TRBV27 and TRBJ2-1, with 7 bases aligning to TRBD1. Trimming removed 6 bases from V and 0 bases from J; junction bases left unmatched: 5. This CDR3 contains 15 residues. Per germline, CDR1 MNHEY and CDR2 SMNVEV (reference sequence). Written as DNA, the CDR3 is TGTGCCAGCAGAAACGACAGGGCCTCCTACAATGAGCAGTTCTTC. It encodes CASRNDRASYNEQFF.

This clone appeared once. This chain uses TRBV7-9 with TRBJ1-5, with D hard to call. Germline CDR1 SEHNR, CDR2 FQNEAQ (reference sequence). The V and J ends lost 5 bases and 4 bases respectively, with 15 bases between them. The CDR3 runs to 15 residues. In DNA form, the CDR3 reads TGTGCCAGCAGCAAGGACCTCCTGGGGAATCAGCCCCAGCATTTT. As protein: CASSKDLLGNQPQHF.